One sample yielded the 31 T cell receptor beta chains listed below, sequenced in a study of T cell repertoires in cytomegalovirus infection. TCRdb used MiXCR to reprocess the reads, holding one entry per CDR3 protein. The sample includes about 920,000 distinct CDR3 sequences, roughly 30% seen only once; the top ten take 13%. Antigens of these TCRs are unknown. This sample comprised cultured CD8+ T cells from PBMCs, obtained from culture after CMV antigen stimulation. The receptors here all came from a human donor in good health (CMV status not recorded). Some clones in this sample may be carry-over from other donors' samples.

V gene TRBV7-4 combines with J gene TRBJ2-1, with 7 bases that match TRBD1. The length of the CDR3 is 16 residues. J gave up 2 bases and V 3 bases, and 7 bases lay outside the gene matches. Germline CDR1 and CDR2: SGHVT and SQSDAQ. In nucleotides, the CDR3 is TGTGCCAGCAGCTTGGGACAGTATCCTACCTACAATGAGCAGTTCTTC. It yields the protein CASSLGQYPTYNEQFF.

The chain carries TRBV7-9 and TRBJ2-5; D remains ambiguous. CDR1 and CDR2 (germline): SEHNR, FQNEAQ (reference sequence). The CDR3 runs 14 residues. The V gene lost 5 bases and the J gene lost 0 bases, with 10 bases spanning the gap. Written as DNA, the CDR3 is TGTGCCAGCAGCCGGCCCCGGGACCAAGAGACCCAGTACTTC. Protein sequence: CASSRPRDQETQYF.

This chain uses TRBV27 with TRBJ2-7; D is ambiguous. CDR3 length: 13 residues. Germline loops: CDR1 MNHEY, CDR2 SMNVEV (reference sequence). The CDR3 spells CASSSQNSYKQYV. DNA of the CDR3: TGTGCCAGCAGTTCCCAGAACTCCTACAAGCAGTACGTC.

In the case of this clonotype: Since a much larger clone is just one base distant, this may be a read error. J is TRBJ2-5 and V is TRBV7-2; possible D gene TRBD2, 6 bases. In germline, CDR1 is SGHTA, CDR2 FQGNSA. V lost 5 bases and J 2 bases, leaving 18 bases between the germline ends. The CDR3 runs 16 residues. CDR3 sequence reads: CASSQRLVGLQETQYF. The CDR3 DNA reads as TGTGCCAGCAGCCAGAGACTAGTGGGGTTACAAGAGACCCAGTACTTC.

This chain connects TRBV6-2 or TRBV6-3 to TRBJ2-7; tentatively, D is TRBD1 or TRBD2 (6 bases each). Germline-derived CDR1 and CDR2 are MNHEY and SVGEGT. The CDR3 is made up of 14 amino acids. With 6 bases removed from V and 7 bases from J, the gap between germline ends came to 19 bases. In DNA, the CDR3 is TGTGCCAGCAGGACCGGAGGGGGGACCACGGAGCAGTACTTC. This encodes CASRTGGGTTEQYF.

This clonotype has a handful of counts. The chain joins TRBV14 to TRBJ2-2, with D possibly called TRBD1 or TRBD2 (6 bases each). V lost 1 base and J lost 4, with 19 bases in between. CDR1 and CDR2 from the germline V gene are SGHDN and FVKESK. CDR3 length: 18 amino acids. CDR3 loop: CASSQGAAGHFSTGELFF. Written as DNA, the CDR3 is TGTGCCAGCAGCCAAGGAGCGGCGGGACACTTTTCCACCGGGGAGCTGTTTTTT.

Ten or more counts support this clonotype. The chain is built from TRBV7-2 and TRBJ2-5, with 13 bases matching TRBD2. This CDR3 is 18 amino acids long. Trimming took 5 bases from V and 1 from J; bases not matched to a gene: 10. In germline, CDR1 is SGHTA, CDR2 FQGNSA. The CDR3 is CASSPRLAGGRPQETQYF. DNA of the CDR3: TGTGCCAGCAGCCCACGACTAGCGGGGGGCCGCCCCCAAGAGACCCAGTACTTC.

This chain connects TRBV27 to TRBJ2-6, with 10 positions matching TRBD1. The CDR3 sequence is 17 residues long. CDR1 is MNHEY, CDR2 SMNVEV, per germline (reference sequence). J gave up 3 bases and V 6 bases, and 8 bases lay outside the gene matches. CDR3 loop: CASRGVTGGFGANVLTF. The DNA of the CDR3 is TGTGCCAGCAGGGGGGTGACAGGGGGCTTTGGGGCCAACGTCCTGACTTTC.

This clonotype has just a few counts. This sequence joins TRBV4-2 and TRBJ1-1, with a weak D call TRBD1 (6 bases). This CDR3 has 16 amino acids. Looked up from germline, CDR1 is LGHNA and CDR2 is YNFKEQ. The ends were cut back, 4 bases at V and 0 bases at J, with 15 bases in the middle. CDR3 loop: CASSLTRGNMNTEAFF. CDR3 nucleotide sequence: TGTGCCAGCAGCCTAACAAGGGGGAACATGAACACTGAAGCTTTCTTT.

The chain joins TRBV7-1 to TRBJ1-1; possible D gene TRBD1, 5 bases. Being an ORF, TRBV7-1 has a function that is uncertain. The CDR3 loop spans 17 amino acids. V dropped 4 bases and J dropped 1 base, with 19 bases sitting between them. CDR3 DNA sequence: TGTGCCAGCAGCTTAGGGGCGGGAGGGGTATGGAACACTGAAGCTTTCTTT. Translated: CASSLGAGGVWNTEAFF.

The sample holds a few counts of this clonotype. V usage is TRBV7-8 and J usage is TRBJ2-1; 8 bases agree with TRBD2. The CDR3 is made up of 16 amino acids. The junction had 11 bases not matched to a gene; V was cut back by 0 bases and J by 10 bases. The germline gives CDR1 SGHVS, CDR2 FQNEAQ. This CDR3 reads CASSLAPFGGVVEQFF. CDR3 sequence (DNA): TGTGCCAGCAGCTTAGCGCCTTTCGGGGGGGTAGTAGAGCAGTTCTTC.

The CDR3, as DNA: TGTGCCAGCAGCCTTGGCGACACGAATGAGCAGTTCTTC. It encodes CASSLGDTNEQFF. The gene calls are TRBV7-9 and TRBJ2-1; D gene unclear. The V end was cut by 5 bases, the J end by 7 bases, with 12 bases between. CDR3 size: 13 residues. The germline CDR1 and CDR2 sequences are SEHNR and FQNEAQ (reference sequence).

The chain is built from TRBV6-2 or TRBV6-3 and TRBJ1-2; unclear D gene. This CDR3 contains 12 residues. Trimming shortened V by 7 bases and J by 8 bases, and 14 bases separated the two germline ends. Germline CDR1 is MNHEY and CDR2 is SVGEGT. The CDR3 nucleotides are TGTGCCAGCACCTCGTTCGTTCGGGGCTACACCTTC. Translation: CASTSFVRGYTF.

This clonotype showed up just a few times. The chain links TRBV27 to TRBJ2-1, with D unclear. Trimming cost V 6 bases and J 2 bases, with 14 bases left between them. CDR3 size: 15 residues. The germline V gene encodes CDR1 MNHEY and CDR2 SMNVEV (reference sequence). CDR3 in DNA: TGTGCCAGCAGAAGGAGCACAGCAACCTACAATGAGCAGTTCTTC. Translated: CASRRSTATYNEQFF.

The genes are TRBV12-3 or TRBV12-4 and TRBJ2-3, with D perhaps assigned TRBD1 or TRBD2 (5 bases each). The V gene lost 1 base and the J gene lost 0 bases, with 8 bases spanning the gap. This CDR3 contains 15 residues. The DNA for the CDR3 is TGTGCCAGCAGTTTAGGGGACGATAGCACAGATACGCAGTATTTT. Translated: CASSLGDDSTDTQYF.

This clonotype was detected a few times. The rearrangement joins TRBV19 to TRBJ1-2, with no clear D. The CDR3 covers 12 residues. Germline V lookup: CDR1 LNHDA, CDR2 SQIVND (reference sequence). The V end was cut by 5 bases, the J end by 8 bases, with 12 bases between. Here the CDR3 DNA reads TGTGCCAGTAGTCAAAGACCGAGCGGCTACACCTTC. Its protein is CASSQRPSGYTF.

V gene TRBV10-3 combines with J gene TRBJ1-4; D call uncertain. Per germline, CDR1 ENHRY and CDR2 SYGVKD. CDR3 size: 14 residues. The germline V and J ends were trimmed by 3 bases and 7 bases, with 12 bases remaining between them. The CDR3 DNA follows: TGTGCCATCAGTGACCCCGTGGGAGGTGAAAAACTGTTTTTT. It specifies CAISDPVGGEKLFF.

The chain carries TRBV7-9 and TRBJ2-1; 8 bases agree with TRBD1. Losses at the gene ends were 4 bases for V and 12 bases for J; bases not matched to a gene: 8. The CDR3 runs to 13 residues. Germline V gene lookup returns CDR1 SEHNR and CDR2 FQNEAQ (reference sequence). The CDR3 DNA reads TGTGCCAGCAGCTCAAAGATACAGGGGGTGCAGTTCTTC. Its translation: CASSSKIQGVQFF.

The chain links TRBV4-1 to TRBJ1-1, with a possible D match to TRBD1 (6 bases). In germline, CDR1 is MGHRA, CDR2 YSYEKL. With 10 bases removed from V and 0 bases from J, the gap between germline ends came to 27 bases. The length of the CDR3 is 18 residues. The CDR3 DNA is TGCGCCACCCAAAACGAAAGGGGGTTTGAGGGAATGAACACTGAAGCTTTCTTT. Amino acid sequence: CATQNERGFEGMNTEAFF.

The chain has TRBV6-5 and TRBJ2-1; tentative D call: TRBD2 (7 bases). The CDR3 has 16 amino acids. Germline V CDR1 and CDR2: MNHEY, SVGAGI. Trimming removed 2 bases at V and 4 bases at J, with 15 bases between. As DNA, the CDR3 is TGTGCCAGCAGTTACGAGGTGGGGGGGCTATACAATGAGCAGTTCTTC. Its protein product is CASSYEVGGLYNEQFF.

The rearrangement joins TRBV27 to TRBJ1-2; D not resolved. Between the trimmed V and J ends, which lost 7 bases and 0 bases, there was a span of 12 bases. The CDR3 sequence is 14 residues long. Per the germline V gene, CDR1 is MNHEY and CDR2 is SMNVEV (reference sequence). CDR3 region: CASNPGIANYGYTF. The CDR3 coding sequence is TGTGCCAGCAATCCAGGAATCGCTAACTATGGCTACACCTTC.

This clonotype has a handful of counts. The J gene is TRBJ1-2, the V gene TRBV7-9; D unclear. V lost 4 bases, J lost 2 bases, and 8 bases lay in between. This CDR3 spans 13 amino acids. Germline-derived CDR1 and CDR2 are SEHNR and FQNEAQ (reference sequence). For the CDR3, the DNA is TGTGCCAGCAGCTCCTCACTCAACTATGGCTACACCTTC. Its protein is CASSSSLNYGYTF.

This clonotype came up once. This sequence joins TRBV24-1 and TRBJ2-1, with D perhaps given as TRBD1 or TRBD2 (5 bases each). With 4 bases removed from V and 8 bases from J, the gap between germline ends came to 14 bases. Germline V gives CDR1 KGHDR, CDR2 SFDVKD. CDR3 size: 14 residues. CDR3 nucleotides: TGTGCCACCAGTGAAAGAGGGGAAGGGGATGAGCAGTTCTTC. Encoded protein: CATSERGEGDEQFF.

This clonotype was seen a handful of times. This chain connects TRBV4-1 to TRBJ2-1; 7 nucleotides match TRBD2. The CDR3 is 18 residues long. CDR1 is MGHRA and CDR2 is YSYEKL in the germline V gene. The trim removed 1 base at V and 2 bases at J, leaving 11 bases unmatched. CDR3 DNA sequence: TGCGCCAGCAGCCAAGTTATTCCGGGACTATCGACCTACAATGAGCAGTTCTTC. Its translation is CASSQVIPGLSTYNEQFF.

J is TRBJ1-4 and V is TRBV12-3 or TRBV12-4; perhaps TRBD1 as D (6 bases). The CDR3 is 17 amino acids. With 3 bases removed from V and 4 bases from J, the gap between germline ends came to 18 bases. The chain's CDR3 is CASSFLAGGQDNEKLFF. The CDR3 region has the DNA TGTGCCAGCAGTTTCCTAGCTGGGGGCCAGGATAATGAAAAACTGTTTTTT.

This clonotype was counted only a few times. The V and J genes are TRBV5-5 and TRBJ1-1, with D perhaps TRBD1 (5 bases). The ends were cut back, 4 bases at V and 3 bases at J, with 13 bases in the middle. The CDR3 is made up of 14 amino acids. Germline V gene lookup returns CDR1 SGHKS and CDR2 YYEKEE (reference sequence). CDR3 sequence: CASSPGGGDTEAFF. Here the CDR3 DNA reads TGTGCCAGCAGCCCCGGGGGGGGGGACACTGAAGCTTTCTTT.

The chain combines TRBV10-3 with TRBJ1-2; unclear D gene. Trimming shortened V by 0 bases and J by 4 bases, and 9 bases separated the two germline ends. The germline V gene has CDR1 ENHRY and CDR2 SYGVKD. This CDR3 has 14 amino acids. In DNA, the CDR3 is TGTGCCATCAGTGAGTCGGGATTTCTCTATGGCTACACCTTC. It translates to CAISESGFLYGYTF.

The chain is built from TRBV27 and TRBJ2-1; 9 bases align to TRBD1. The V and J ends lost 2 bases and 4 bases, in that order; junction bases with no gene match: 3. Looked up from germline, CDR1 is MNHEY and CDR2 is SMNVEV (reference sequence). This CDR3 is built from 15 residues. This CDR3 reads CASSLPGTGYNEQFF. The CDR3, as DNA: TGTGCCAGCAGTTTACCCGGGACAGGGTACAATGAGCAGTTCTTC.

The chain couples TRBV29-1 to TRBJ2-1, with 8 bases fitting TRBD2. This CDR3 is 19 amino acids long. V was clipped by 3 bases and J by 0 bases; unmatched bases: 16. Germline CDR1 SQVTM, CDR2 ANQGSEA. CDR3: CSVDPGLVGKPGSYNEQFF. In nucleotides, the CDR3 is TGCAGCGTTGACCCGGGACTAGTGGGGAAACCTGGCTCCTACAATGAGCAGTTCTTC.

This clonotype has more than one count but fewer than ten. The chain uses TRBV7-9 and TRBJ2-1, with TRBD2 matching over 8 bases. Germline V gene sequence: CDR1 SEHNR, CDR2 FQNEAQ (reference sequence). J was trimmed by 5 bases and V by 5 bases; bases with no gene match: 14. The CDR3 loop spans 17 amino acids. In DNA form, the CDR3 reads TGTGCCAGCAGCCCCAAGGGTGCGGGGGGCCCTAACAATGAGCAGTTCTTC. It yields the protein CASSPKGAGGPNNEQFF.

The V call is TRBV6-5, the J call TRBJ2-3; D gene uncertain. Germline V gene data show CDR1 as MNHEY and CDR2 as SVGAGI. V gave up 2 bases and J gave up 2 bases, with 11 bases separating them. The CDR3 sequence is 15 residues long. The CDR3 sequence is CASSYLGRPTDTQYF. The CDR3, as DNA: TGTGCCAGCAGTTACCTCGGACGACCCACAGATACGCAGTATTTT.